This T cell receptor (beta chain) was found in a study of blood T cell repertoires in COVID-19. Measured with immunoSEQ multiplex PCR; TCRdb has only the in-frame clones, and not every one. Of around 160,000 clones in the sample, 85% to 90% were seen once. This TCR was sampled from a young man with COVID-19, enrolled during active disease. The sample consisted of peripheral blood.

The CDR3 sequence: CASSRDSRRTGELFF. The CDR3 region has the DNA TGTGCCAGCAGTAGGGACTCCCGCCGGACCGGGGAGCTGTTTTTT. This chain links TRBV28 with TRBJ2-2, with D possibly TRBD2 on 6 matching bases. Germline loops: CDR1 MDHEN, CDR2 SYDVKM. The CDR3 totals 15 residues. V was clipped by 5 bases and J by 5 bases, with 15 bases between them.